The rows below give T cell receptor beta chains drawn from one sample of a study of blood T cell repertoires in COVID-19. The assay was immunoSEQ multiplex PCR, and TCRdb's table has in-frame clones only and misses some. The sample holds about 330,000 clones; roughly 86% are singletons and the top ten take approximately 1.5%. Input material: peripheral blood. The receptors shown here come from a woman between 50 and 59 years old with acute or convalescent COVID-19. Each CDR3 is given with its conserved first and last residue. The order of the fields is clone size, V gene, D gene, J gene, CDR3 protein, CDR3 DNA. D genes are given only for firm matches. Expanded clones are given a class, and other clones once, few, many or no size at all.

size: NA; V: TRBV5-6; D: NA; J: TRBJ2-1; CDR3: CASSSQGLFINEQFF; DNA: TGTGCCAGCAGCTCACAAGGACTCTTTATTAATGAGCAGTTCTTC
size: NA; V: TRBV5-1; D: TRBD1; J: TRBJ2-2; CDR3: CASSPPSPGTGGDTGELFF; DNA: TGCGCCAGCAGCCCGCCCAGCCCAGGGACAGGAGGGGACACCGGGGAGCTGTTTTTT
size: NA; V: TRBV28; D: TRBD1; J: TRBJ1-2; CDR3: CASSETGGGYGYTF; DNA: TGTGCCAGCAGTGAAACAGGGGGCGGGTATGGCTACACCTTC
size: NA; V: TRBV7-9; D: NA; J: TRBJ2-1; CDR3: CASSLVGGNEQFF; DNA: TGTGCCAGCAGCTTAGTCGGTGGTAATGAGCAGTTCTTC
size: NA; V: TRBV30; D: TRBD2; J: TRBJ2-7; CDR3: CAGLRGGRSYEQYF; DNA: TGTGCCGGCCTTCGGGGAGGGCGGTCCTACGAGCAGTACTTC
size: NA; V: TRBV29-1; D: TRBD2; J: TRBJ2-3; CDR3: CSGRGGLASTDTQYF; DNA: TGCAGCGGCAGGGGGGGACTAGCCAGCACAGATACGCAGTATTTT
size: NA; V: TRBV11-2; D: NA; J: TRBJ2-1; CDR3: CASSLAPGRSEQFF; DNA: TGTGCCAGCAGCTTAGCCCCTGGTAGAAGTGAGCAGTTCTTC
size: NA; V: TRBV5-7; D: TRBD1; J: TRBJ2-3; CDR3: CASSFGTGNTDTQYF; DNA: TGTGCCAGCAGTTTCGGGACAGGGAACACAGATACGCAGTATTTT
size: NA; V: TRBV5-5; D: NA; J: TRBJ1-3; CDR3: CASSSDTGSGNTIYF; DNA: TGTGCCAGCAGCTCGGACACAGGCTCTGGAAACACCATATATTTT
size: once; V: TRBV19; D: TRBD1; J: TRBJ1-2; CDR3: CASTTGTGGYGYTF; DNA: TGTGCCAGTACCACTGGGACAGGGGGGTATGGCTACACCTTC
size: NA; V: TRBV3-1/TRBV3-2; D: TRBD2; J: TRBJ2-2; CDR3: CASSQGTSATGELFF; DNA: TGTGCCAGCAGCCAAGGGACTAGTGCAACCGGGGAGCTGTTTTTT
size: NA; V: TRBV25-1; D: NA; J: TRBJ2-7; CDR3: CASSEPRDFMGEQYF; DNA: TGTGCCAGCAGTGAACCCAGGGACTTTATGGGGGAGCAGTACTTC
size: NA; V: TRBV25-1; D: TRBD2; J: TRBJ2-2; CDR3: CASSGGLAGAGGTGELFF; DNA: TGTGCCAGCAGTGGGGGACTAGCGGGAGCTGGTGGCACCGGGGAGCTGTTTTTT
size: NA; V: TRBV7-3; D: NA; J: TRBJ2-2; CDR3: CASSPTRSARTGELFF; DNA: TGTGCCAGCAGCCCGACCCGAAGCGCCCGCACCGGGGAGCTGTTTTTT
size: once; V: TRBV4-2; D: TRBD2; J: TRBJ2-1; CDR3: CASSQDGVAGSYNEQFF; DNA: TGTGCCAGCAGCCAAGATGGGGTAGCGGGATCCTACAATGAGCAGTTCTTC
size: NA; V: TRBV4-1; D: TRBD2; J: TRBJ2-5; CDR3: CASSTRTSGSQETQYF; DNA: TGCGCCAGCAGCACCCGGACTAGCGGCTCTCAAGAGACCCAGTACTTC
size: NA; V: TRBV5-1; D: NA; J: TRBJ1-1; CDR3: CASSSPLPRHLNTEAFF; DNA: TGCGCCAGCAGCTCTCCCCTACCCCGACACTTGAACACTGAAGCTTTCTTT
size: NA; V: TRBV19; D: NA; J: TRBJ1-2; CDR3: CASSLIRDTKTYGYTF; DNA: TGTGCCAGTAGTCTCATCCGGGACACAAAAACCTATGGCTACACCTTC
size: NA; V: TRBV7-6; D: TRBD1; J: TRBJ2-5; CDR3: CASSLWGTGQETQYF; DNA: TGTGCCAGCAGCTTATGGGGGACAGGTCAAGAGACCCAGTACTTC
size: NA; V: TRBV4-1; D: NA; J: TRBJ2-2; CDR3: CASSQDLNTGELFF; DNA: TGCGCCAGCAGCCAAGATCTCAACACCGGGGAGCTGTTTTTT
size: NA; V: TRBV28; D: TRBD1; J: TRBJ2-7; CDR3: CASSYQDRDEQYF; DNA: TGTGCCAGCAGTTATCAGGACAGGGACGAGCAGTACTTC
size: NA; V: TRBV5-5; D: TRBD2; J: TRBJ2-3; CDR3: CASSPGLAGNTDTQYF; DNA: TGTGCCAGCAGCCCCGGACTAGCGGGAAACACAGATACGCAGTATTTT
size: NA; V: TRBV18; D: NA; J: TRBJ1-1; CDR3: CASSPQQGITEAFF; DNA: TGTGCCAGCTCACCACAACAGGGTATCACTGAAGCTTTCTTT
size: NA; V: TRBV28; D: NA; J: TRBJ2-7; CDR3: CASSPPSRAYEQYF; DNA: TGTGCCAGCAGTCCGCCCTCGCGGGCCTACGAGCAGTACTTC
size: NA; V: TRBV28; D: TRBD1; J: TRBJ2-6; CDR3: CASSLSGSIWGQGLSGANVLTF; DNA: TGTGCCAGCAGTTTATCGGGTTCGATTTGGGGACAGGGCCTCTCTGGGGCCAACGTCCTGACTTTC
size: NA; V: TRBV7-9; D: TRBD1; J: TRBJ1-4; CDR3: CASSSGTGTGINEKLFF; DNA: TGTGCCAGCAGCTCTGGCACAGGGACAGGTATTAATGAAAAACTGTTTTTT
size: few; V: TRBV30; D: TRBD2; J: TRBJ2-3; CDR3: CAWSVGGGRTDTQYF; DNA: TGTGCCTGGAGCGTTGGGGGAGGGCGGACAGATACGCAGTATTTT
size: NA; V: TRBV3-1/TRBV3-2; D: NA; J: TRBJ2-7; CDR3: CASSQSVVVGYEQYF; DNA: TGTGCCAGCAGCCAATCGGTTGTAGTCGGCTACGAGCAGTACTTC
size: NA; V: TRBV19; D: NA; J: TRBJ1-1; CDR3: CASSPPRGTEAFF; DNA: TGTGCCAGTAGCCCTCCAAGGGGCACTGAAGCTTTCTTT
size: NA; V: TRBV28; D: NA; J: TRBJ1-5; CDR3: CASSPRRGARQPQHF; DNA: TGTGCCAGCAGCCCCCGTCGGGGGGCCCGACAGCCCCAGCATTTT
size: NA; V: TRBV10-3; D: NA; J: TRBJ2-1; CDR3: CAITPLLSYNEQFF; DNA: TGTGCCATCACCCCCTTACTCTCCTACAATGAGCAGTTCTTC
size: NA; V: TRBV9; D: TRBD1; J: TRBJ2-4; CDR3: CASSKDSGTGSNIQYF; DNA: TGTGCCAGCAGCAAAGACTCCGGGACAGGGTCCAACATTCAGTACTTC
size: NA; V: TRBV2; D: NA; J: TRBJ2-2; CDR3: CASSYGQDTGELFF; DNA: TGTGCCAGCAGTTACGGACAAGACACCGGGGAGCTGTTTTTT
size: NA; V: TRBV9; D: NA; J: TRBJ1-2; CDR3: CASSVVGSPNYGYTF; DNA: TGTGCCAGCAGCGTAGTGGGCAGCCCTAACTATGGCTACACCTTC
size: NA; V: TRBV4-3; D: TRBD2; J: TRBJ2-7; CDR3: CASSQIAGGRTSYEQYF; DNA: TGCGCCAGCAGCCAAATTGCGGGAGGTCGCACCTCCTACGAGCAGTACTTC
size: once; V: TRBV4-1; D: NA; J: TRBJ1-3; CDR3: CATSPRTGIISGNTIYF; DNA: TGCGCCACCTCCCCGCGAACAGGGATAATCTCTGGAAACACCATATATTTT
size: NA; V: TRBV7-2; D: NA; J: TRBJ2-1; CDR3: CASSFGESSYNEQFF; DNA: TGTGCCAGCAGCTTCGGGGAGAGCTCCTACAATGAGCAGTTCTTC
size: NA; V: TRBV20-1; D: NA; J: TRBJ2-7; CDR3: CSAQTSTEQYF; DNA: TGCAGTGCACAAACTAGCACCGAGCAGTACTTC
size: NA; V: TRBV3-1/TRBV3-2; D: NA; J: TRBJ2-7; CDR3: CASSQVATAVFYEQYF; DNA: TGTGCCAGCAGCCAAGTTGCAACAGCCGTTTTCTACGAGCAGTACTTC
size: NA; V: TRBV24-1; D: NA; J: TRBJ2-2; CDR3: CATSVRDTGELFF; DNA: TGTGCCACCAGTGTCAGGGACACCGGGGAGCTGTTTTTT
size: NA; V: TRBV4-2; D: NA; J: TRBJ2-7; CDR3: CASSLTLGGGSLEQYF; DNA: TGTGCCAGCAGCCTTACCTTAGGGGGGGGCTCGCTCGAGCAGTACTTC
size: NA; V: TRBV7-8; D: NA; J: TRBJ1-1; CDR3: CASSLLRVHTEAFF; DNA: TGTGCCAGCAGCTTACTCAGGGTGCACACTGAAGCTTTCTTT
size: NA; V: TRBV4-1; D: TRBD2; J: TRBJ2-3; CDR3: CASSQARTSGHGGDTQYF; DNA: TGCGCCAGCAGCCAAGCCCGGACTAGCGGGCACGGGGGAGATACGCAGTATTTT
size: NA; V: TRBV6-1; D: TRBD2; J: TRBJ2-7; CDR3: CASSEGTSGVSYEQYF; DNA: TGTGCCAGCAGTGAAGGGACTAGCGGGGTTTCCTACGAGCAGTACTTC
size: NA; V: TRBV12-3/TRBV12-4; D: NA; J: TRBJ1-5; CDR3: CASSPDSGEPQHF; DNA: TGTGCCAGCAGTCCGGACAGCGGGGAGCCCCAGCATTTT
size: NA; V: TRBV28; D: NA; J: TRBJ1-2; CDR3: CASSRRRAGVEGYTF; DNA: TGTGCCAGCAGCCGTCGCCGAGCAGGGGTGGAAGGCTACACCTTC
size: NA; V: TRBV19; D: TRBD1; J: TRBJ2-3; CDR3: CASRRTGADPDTQYF; DNA: TGTGCCAGTAGGCGGACAGGGGCCGACCCAGATACGCAGTATTTT
size: few; V: TRBV30; D: TRBD1; J: TRBJ1-4; CDR3: CAWSRTGREKLFF; DNA: TGTGCCTGGAGTAGGACAGGGAGGGAAAAACTGTTTTTT
size: few; V: TRBV29-1; D: NA; J: TRBJ1-4; CDR3: CSVETVPDSLLFF; DNA: TGCAGCGTTGAAACAGTTCCTGACAGTTTGCTGTTTTTT
size: NA; V: TRBV5-1; D: NA; J: TRBJ1-3; CDR3: CASSISDSLSSGNTIYF; DNA: TGCGCCAGCAGCATATCGGACAGCCTTAGCTCTGGAAACACCATATATTTT
size: NA; V: TRBV2; D: NA; J: TRBJ1-4; CDR3: CASSRDATNEKLFF; DNA: TGTGCCAGCAGCCGGGATGCAACTAATGAAAAACTGTTTTTT
size: NA; V: TRBV3-1/TRBV3-2; D: NA; J: TRBJ1-2; CDR3: CASKGVLKGSRRGGYTF; DNA: TGTGCCAGCAAAGGGGTCCTGAAAGGGTCCCGGAGGGGTGGCTACACCTTC
size: few; V: TRBV9; D: TRBD2; J: TRBJ2-2; CDR3: CASSVSLAGVDTGELFF; DNA: TGTGCCAGCAGCGTATCCCTAGCGGGAGTTGACACCGGGGAGCTGTTTTTT
size: NA; V: TRBV24-1; D: TRBD2; J: TRBJ2-1; CDR3: CATSRTSGRHNEQFF; DNA: TGTGCCACCAGTCGGACTAGCGGGAGGCATAATGAGCAGTTCTTC